These 32 T cell receptor beta chains share one sample of origin, sequenced in a study of blood T cell repertoires in COVID-19. The table came from immunoSEQ multiplex PCR; TCRdb's copy has only in-frame clones and leaves some out. The repertoire holds 250,000 or so clones, with roughly 88% as singletons. The source material was peripheral blood. These receptor sequences come from a middle-aged man who had recovered from COVID-19.

To note about this clone: Other nucleotide sequences from this sample produce the same CDR3. This CDR3 is CASSPTRDSLNTEAFF. DNA of the CDR3: TGTGCCAGCTCACCTACGAGGGACAGCCTTAACACTGAAGCTTTCTTT. J is TRBJ1-1 and V is TRBV18, with 7 bases lining up with TRBD1. Trimming took 3 bases from V and 2 from J; bases not matched to a gene: 9. The CDR3 has 16 amino acids. Germline V gene data show CDR1 as KGHSH and CDR2 as LQKENI. The whole variable domain, remainder taken from reference TRBV18 and TRBJ1-1, is NAGVMQNPRHLVRRRGQEARLRCSPMKGHSHVYWYRQLPEEGLKFMVYLQKENIIDESGMPKERFSAEFPKEGPSILRIQQVVRGDSAAYFCASSPTRDSLNTEAFFGQGTRLTVV.

J is TRBJ2-7 and V is TRBV11-2; the D gene is possibly TRBD1 (5 bases). The CDR3 totals 15 residues. Germline CDR1 and CDR2: SGHAT and FQNNGV. V lost 5 bases and J lost 3, with 17 bases in between. CDR3 coding DNA: TGTGCCAGCAGCCCGAACAAGGGGCCCTACTACGAGCAGTACTTC. It specifies CASSPNKGPYYEQYF. Supplemented by reference TRBV11-2 and TRBJ2-7, the full variable domain reads EAGVAQSPRYKIIEKRQSVAFWCNPISGHATLYWYQQILGQGPKLLIQFQNNGVVDDSQLPKDRFSAERLKGVDSTLKIQPAKLEDSAVYLCASSPNKGPYYEQYFGPGTRLTVT.

The chain has TRBV20-1 and TRBJ2-3; D gene ambiguous. V was shortened by 3 bases and J by 3 bases, with 10 bases between the two germline ends. The germline gives CDR1 DFQATT, CDR2 SNEGSKA (reference sequence). The CDR3 is 13 residues long. The CDR3: CSASVVATDTQYF. The CDR3 nucleotides read TGCAGTGCTAGTGTCGTCGCGACAGATACGCAGTATTTT.

The chain carries TRBV27 and TRBJ2-7, with D maybe TRBD1 (6 bases). V lost 4 bases, J lost 3 bases, and 13 bases lay in between. CDR3 length: 14 residues. The germline gives CDR1 MNHEY, CDR2 SMNVEV (reference sequence). For the CDR3, the DNA is TGTGCCAGCAGTTCCCGAGGGGGAATCTACGAGCAGTACTTC. It yields the protein CASSSRGGIYEQYF.

This clone is medium-sized. The chain employs TRBV14 and TRBJ2-7; no clear D gene. The V gene lost 4 bases and the J gene lost 2 bases, with 9 bases spanning the gap. The CDR3 has 13 residues. Germline-derived CDR1 and CDR2 are SGHDN and FVKESK. The CDR3 DNA is TGTGCCAGCAGCCGCGTTGATGCCTACGAGCAGTACTTC. Translated: CASSRVDAYEQYF.

This clone was seen only once. This chain joins TRBV29-1 and TRBJ2-1, with 13 bases identical to TRBD2. CDR1 and CDR2 (germline): SQVTM, ANQGSEA. V lost 1 base and J lost 7; bases outside the gene matches: 10. The CDR3 consists of 17 residues. The CDR3 DNA reads TGCAGCGTTGAAGGGACTAGCGGGAGACCTTTGAGGAATGAGCAGTTCTTC. It encodes CSVEGTSGRPLRNEQFF.

V usage is TRBV5-1 and J usage is TRBJ2-1; TRBD2 is a possible D gene (6 bases). The germline V gene has CDR1 SGHRS and CDR2 YFSETQ. Trimming removed 4 bases at V and 5 bases at J, with 16 bases between. CDR3 size: 15 residues. CDR3 in amino acids: CASSRDPSADNEQFF. The CDR3 DNA is TGCGCCAGCAGCCGGGATCCTAGCGCCGACAATGAGCAGTTCTTC.

The V gene is TRBV5-1, the J gene TRBJ1-4, with 12 bases lining up with TRBD1. J lost 8 bases, V lost 0 bases, and 17 bases had no gene match. Looked up from germline, CDR1 is SGHRS and CDR2 is YFSETQ. The CDR3 contains 20 residues. The CDR3: CASSLAVPPGTGGSGEKLFF. For the CDR3, the DNA is TGCGCCAGCAGCTTGGCCGTCCCCCCCGGGACAGGGGGCTCGGGGGAAAAACTGTTTTTT.

This clone was counted between two and nine times. The chain combines TRBV7-9 with TRBJ1-1; D might be TRBD1 (6 bases). Trimming cost V 5 bases and J 11 bases, with 12 bases left between them. This CDR3 has 11 amino acids. The germline V gene has CDR1 SEHNR and CDR2 FQNEAQ (reference sequence). CDR3 sequence: CASSLAQGAFF. Here the CDR3 DNA reads TGTGCCAGCAGCCTTGCCCAGGGGGCTTTCTTT.

The gene calls are TRBV10-3 and TRBJ2-7, with 11 bases fitting TRBD2. CDR1 ENHRY and CDR2 SYGVKD come from the germline V gene. With V trimmed by 4 bases and J by 2 bases, 4 bases remained unmatched. The CDR3 has 15 amino acids. The CDR3 is CAISGGTSGTYEQYF. The CDR3 coding sequence is TGTGCCATCAGTGGGGGGACTAGCGGAACCTACGAGCAGTACTTC.

V gene TRBV5-5 combines with J gene TRBJ1-3; D is perhaps TRBD1 (5 bases). V was cut by 0 bases and J by 3 bases, with 13 bases left in between. This CDR3 is built from 16 residues. The germline V gene encodes CDR1 SGHKS and CDR2 YYEKEE (reference sequence). CDR3 coding DNA: TGTGCCAGCAGCTTGGTGTTCCAGGGCGGTGGAAACACCATATATTTT. It codes for CASSLVFQGGGNTIYF. Complete variable domain (other parts from reference TRBV5-5 and TRBJ1-3): DAGVTQSPTHLIKTRGQQVTLRCSPISGHKSVSWYQQVLGQGPQFIFQYYEKEERGRGNFPDRFSARQFPNYSSELNVNALLLGDSALYLCASSLVFQGGGNTIYFGEGSWLTVV.

This clone has just a few counts. Additional DNA sequences in this sample encode the identical CDR3. The gene calls are TRBV9 and TRBJ2-3; D remains unclear. The germline V and J ends were trimmed by 0 bases and 1 base, with 6 bases remaining between them. Germline values: CDR1 SGDLS, CDR2 YYNGEE. The CDR3 spans 14 residues. The CDR3 nucleotides read TGTGCCAGCAGCGTAGGTCGGGGCACAGATACGCAGTATTTT. Translation: CASSVGRGTDTQYF.

The chain uses TRBV19 and TRBJ1-5; 8 bases line up with TRBD1. CDR3 size: 16 residues. With V trimmed by 5 bases and J by 1 base, 7 bases remained unmatched. The germline V gene has CDR1 LNHDA and CDR2 SQIVND (reference sequence). In DNA, the CDR3 is TGTGCCAGTAGTCCTCAGGGGGCGAGGAGCAATCAGCCCCAGCATTTT. Encoded protein: CASSPQGARSNQPQHF.

This clone was seen a few times. This chain uses TRBV29-1 with TRBJ2-1, with 10 positions matching TRBD2. The length of the CDR3 is 13 residues. CDR1 SQVTM and CDR2 ANQGSEA come from the germline V gene. The V gene end was trimmed by 5 bases and the J gene end by 7 bases; junction bases not matched to a gene: 5. CDR3 nucleotide sequence: TGCAGCGTTAGCGGGGGGGCCGTAAATGAGCAGTTCTTC. Protein sequence: CSVSGGAVNEQFF.

The J gene is TRBJ1-2, the V gene TRBV9; 7 positions agree with TRBD1. This CDR3 spans 14 amino acids. CDR1 is SGDLS, CDR2 YYNGEE, per germline. V shed 5 bases, J shed 5 bases, and the junction held 9 bases outside the gene matches. CDR3 nucleotide sequence: TGTGCCAGCAGGTCCCTTAAGGGGGCTTATGGCTACACCTTC. Its protein product is CASRSLKGAYGYTF.

This clone has only a few counts. V gene TRBV7-2 combines with J gene TRBJ2-7; 11 nucleotides line up with TRBD2. With 2 bases clipped from V and 3 bases from J, the junction kept 6 bases outside the gene matches. CDR3 size: 16 residues. The germline gives CDR1 SGHTA, CDR2 FQGNSA. The CDR3 spells CASSLLGGLAVYEQYF. The DNA of the CDR3 is TGTGCCAGCAGCTTATTAGGGGGACTAGCGGTCTACGAGCAGTACTTC.

CDR3 amino acids: CASSPRGGHYYGYTF. CDR3 bases: TGTGCCAGCAGTCCCAGAGGCGGCCACTACTATGGCTACACCTTC. The J gene is TRBJ1-2, the V gene TRBV27; D remains ambiguous. The CDR3 is 15 amino acids. Germline-derived CDR1 and CDR2 are MNHEY and SMNVEV (reference sequence). V was cut by 5 bases and J by 3 bases, with 16 bases left in between.

This clone was seen only a few times. The V call is TRBV16, the J call TRBJ2-7; D is perhaps TRBD2 (6 bases). The CDR3 length is 13 residues. V lost 0 bases and J 7 bases, leaving 10 bases between the germline ends. Germline assignment: CDR1 KGHSY and CDR2 FQNENV. CDR3 in DNA: TGTGCCAGCAGCCAATCCCGGCGGGAAGAGCAGTACTTC. It codes for CASSQSRREEQYF.

CDR3 coding DNA: TGTGCCAGCATCCAACGGGACATAGCTAACTATGGCTACACCTTC. Translating it yields CASIQRDIANYGYTF. The J gene is TRBJ1-2, the V gene TRBV2; perhaps TRBD1 as D (6 bases). CDR1 SNHLY and CDR2 FYNNEI come from the germline V gene. The CDR3 loop spans 15 amino acids. V gave up 7 bases and J gave up 0 bases, with 15 bases separating them.

V gene TRBV9 combines with J gene TRBJ1-2; 8 bases match TRBD1. Germline trimming cut 0 bases from V and 4 bases from J; bases unmatched to any gene: 5. The CDR3 is made up of 15 amino acids. Germline CDR1 SGDLS, CDR2 YYNGEE. CDR3 bases: TGTGCCAGCAGCGTAGCGGGACAGGCAATCTATGGCTACACCTTC. It codes for CASSVAGQAIYGYTF.

The rearrangement uses TRBV5-8 and TRBJ2-7, with a possible D match to TRBD1 (5 bases). The CDR3 length is 13 residues. V was cut by 2 bases and J by 3 bases, with 9 bases left in between. Germline loops: CDR1 SGHTS, CDR2 YDEGEE. The CDR3 region has the DNA TGTGCCAGCAGCTTAGGGGCCGGCTACGAGCAGTACTTC. Translating it yields CASSLGAGYEQYF.

On this clone: This clone may be a read error of a much larger clone one base away. The same CDR3 arises from other DNA sequences in this sample as well. The V and J genes are TRBV19 and TRBJ1-5; no firm D call. Trimming removed 1 base at V and 0 bases at J, with 7 bases between. This CDR3 has 15 amino acids. Germline CDR1 LNHDA, CDR2 SQIVND (reference sequence). The CDR3 nucleotides read TGTGCCAGTAGTATAGTTCCGGGTAGCAATCAGCCCCAGCATTTT. It translates to CASSIVPGSNQPQHF.

The sample holds one count of this clone. The chain recombines TRBV7-8 with TRBJ1-4; 7 bases map to TRBD1. This CDR3 region has 19 residues. Germline-derived CDR1 and CDR2 are SGHVS and FQNEAQ. V lost 1 base, J lost 0 bases, and 11 bases stayed unmatched. The CDR3 DNA follows: TGTGCCAGCAGCTTAGAGTTCCGGACAAGGGGGCCAACTAATGAAAAACTGTTTTTT. It specifies CASSLEFRTRGPTNEKLFF. Filled out from reference TRBV7-8 and TRBJ1-4, the complete variable domain reads GAGVSQSPRYKVAKRGQDVALRCDPISGHVSLFWYQQALGQGPEFLTYFQNEAQLDKSGLPSDRFFAERPEGSVSTLKIQRTQQEDSAVYLCASSLEFRTRGPTNEKLFFGSGTQLSVL.

The chain uses TRBV19 and TRBJ1-5; 7 positions agree with TRBD1. With 7 bases clipped from V and 5 bases from J, the junction kept 8 bases outside the gene matches. From germline, CDR1 is LNHDA and CDR2 SQIVND (reference sequence). The CDR3 is made up of 14 amino acids. CDR3 region: CASTRTGPYQPQHF. The CDR3 DNA reads as TGTGCCAGTACCCGGACAGGTCCGTATCAGCCCCAGCATTTT.

This clone occurred once. The CDR3 loop is CASRTGTGDEKLFF. The CDR3 DNA sequence: TGTGCCAGCAGAACCGGGACAGGGGATGAAAAACTGTTTTTT. The genes are TRBV6-6 and TRBJ1-4; 10 positions match TRBD1. V gave up 6 bases and J gave up 6 bases; unmatched junction bases: 4. Germline V lookup: CDR1 MNHNY, CDR2 SVGAGI (reference sequence). The CDR3 length is 14 residues.

The chain joins TRBV6-6 to TRBJ1-5; 10 positions match TRBD1. The CDR3 runs 13 residues. Per germline, CDR1 MNHNY and CDR2 SVGAGI (reference sequence). V lost 10 bases, J lost 9 bases, and 9 bases stayed unmatched. CDR3 protein: CATLLRDRGPQHF. The DNA of the CDR3 is TGTGCCACCCTACTCCGGGACAGGGGGCCCCAGCATTTT.

The chain links TRBV25-1 to TRBJ2-5, with D unresolved. This CDR3 region has 14 residues. The V gene lost 5 bases and the J gene lost 5 bases, with 15 bases spanning the gap. From germline, CDR1 is MGHDK and CDR2 SYGVNS. CDR3 nucleotide sequence: TGTGCCAGCAGTCACCCTAGGTTCGGGGAGACCCAGTACTTC. Amino acids: CASSHPRFGETQYF.

This clone has just a few counts. The V call is TRBV11-3, the J call TRBJ1-2, with D unresolved. Trimming left V 7 bases short and J 0 bases short, with 12 bases between. Germline CDR1 reads SGHNT; CDR2 reads YENEEA. The CDR3 extends over 14 amino acids. In DNA form, the CDR3 reads TGTGCCAGCAACTTCTCGGTAGCTAACTATGGCTACACCTTC. Translated: CASNFSVANYGYTF.

The chain is built from TRBV3-1 (or the pseudogene TRBV3-2) and TRBJ1-6; D call uncertain. There are 15 residues in the CDR3. Per germline, CDR1 LGHDT and CDR2 YNNKEL (reference sequence). The V gene lost 4 bases and the J gene lost 7 bases, with 14 bases spanning the gap. In DNA form, the CDR3 reads TGTGCCAGCAGCCGCGAGGGCAGCCTAAATTCACCCCTCCACTTT. It encodes CASSREGSLNSPLHF.

For the CDR3, the DNA is TGTGCCAGCAGTTACGAACAGGGAATCTACAATGAGCAGTTCTTC. It codes for CASSYEQGIYNEQFF. The gene calls are TRBV6-5 and TRBJ2-1; weak D call: TRBD1 (6 bases). Germline CDR1 and CDR2: MNHEY and SVGAGI. The V end was cut by 2 bases, the J end by 3 bases, with 11 bases between. The CDR3 length is 15 residues.

The chain couples TRBV5-1 to TRBJ2-2; 7 bases are a match to TRBD2. CDR1 is SGHRS, CDR2 YFSETQ, per germline. The CDR3 runs 17 residues. The V and J ends lost 3 bases and 0 bases, in that order; junction bases with no gene match: 8. The CDR3 loop reads CASSYQPSGANTGELFF. The CDR3 nucleotides read TGCGCCAGCAGCTACCAACCTAGCGGTGCGAACACCGGGGAGCTGTTTTTT.

The chain combines TRBV20-1 with TRBJ2-5; no clear D. This CDR3 is built from 11 residues. V was trimmed by 3 bases and J by 4 bases, leaving 6 bases between them. Germline CDR1 and CDR2: DFQATT and SNEGSKA (reference sequence). The CDR3 reads CSASQLETQYF. In DNA form, the CDR3 reads TGCAGTGCTAGTCAACTAGAGACCCAGTACTTC.